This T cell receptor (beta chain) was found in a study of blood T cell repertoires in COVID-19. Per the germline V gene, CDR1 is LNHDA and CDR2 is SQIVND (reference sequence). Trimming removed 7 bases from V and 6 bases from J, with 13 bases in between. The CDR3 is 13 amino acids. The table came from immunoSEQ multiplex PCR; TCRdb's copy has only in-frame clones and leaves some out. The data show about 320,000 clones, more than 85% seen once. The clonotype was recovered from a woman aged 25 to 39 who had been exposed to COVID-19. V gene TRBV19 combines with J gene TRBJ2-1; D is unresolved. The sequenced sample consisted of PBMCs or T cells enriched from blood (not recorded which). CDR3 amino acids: CASTSYRSNEQFF. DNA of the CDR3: TGTGCCAGTACCTCGTACCGGAGCAATGAGCAGTTCTTC.